Listed below are T cell receptor beta chains from one sample, sequenced in a study of T-cell memory formation after mild COVID-19. TCRdb processed the 5' RACE reads anew with MiXCR; each CDR3 protein has one entry. The table includes approximately 390,000 distinct CDR3 sequences, more than 15% detected once. The sequenced sample consisted of PBMCs or a T cell subset sorted from them (not recorded which). The receptors come from a man between 18 and 35 years old who had mild COVID-19 (a few samples of this study predate the infection). Cell type and time point are not known. Each CDR3 is given with its conserved first and last residue. The D gene is left open where the match is weak. The listing skips clone size in some rows; elsewhere it reads once, few, many or a size class.

size: many; V: TRBV7-2; J: TRBJ1-4; D: TRBD1; CDR3: CASSLTGVWNEKLFF; DNA: TGTGCCAGCAGCCTGACAGGGGTTTGGAATGAAAAACTGTTTTTT
size: -; V: TRBV6-2/TRBV6-3; J: TRBJ1-5; D: -; CDR3: CASSPLEGDQPQHF; DNA: TGTGCCAGCAGCCCCCTGGAGGGAGATCAGCCCCAGCATTTT
size: many; V: TRBV11-1; J: TRBJ2-5; D: -; CDR3: CASSGEETQYF; DNA: TGTGCCAGCAGCGGAGAAGAGACCCAGTACTTC
size: -; V: TRBV12-3/TRBV12-4; J: TRBJ1-6; D: -; CDR3: CATTLGGSMNSPLHF; DNA: TGTGCCACCACCTTGGGGGGTAGTATGAATTCACCCCTCCACTTT
size: -; V: TRBV27; J: TRBJ2-1; D: -; CDR3: CASSFLGANGEQFF; DNA: TGTGCCAGCAGTTTCTTGGGGGCGAATGGCGAGCAGTTCTTC
size: few; V: TRBV6-5; J: TRBJ1-1; D: -; CDR3: CASSYRGGNTEAFF; DNA: TGTGCCAGCAGTTACAGGGGGGGGAACACTGAAGCTTTCTTT
size: few; V: TRBV20-1; J: TRBJ1-4; D: -; CDR3: CSPPGGGNEKLFF; DNA: TGCAGTCCCCCGGGGGGGGGGAATGAAAAACTGTTTTTT
size: -; V: TRBV11-2; J: TRBJ2-5; D: -; CDR3: CASRRLGTQYF; DNA: TGTGCCAGCAGAAGGCTTGGGACCCAGTACTTC
size: few; V: TRBV12-3/TRBV12-4; J: TRBJ2-3; D: -; CDR3: CASSKEVHASTDTQYF; DNA: TGTGCCAGCAGTAAGGAAGTCCATGCAAGCACAGATACGCAGTATTTT
size: few; V: TRBV9; J: TRBJ2-5; D: -; CDR3: CASSVAAGQETQYF; DNA: TGTGCCAGCAGCGTAGCGGCGGGGCAAGAGACCCAGTACTTC
size: -; V: TRBV4-1; J: TRBJ2-7; D: TRBD1; CDR3: CASSQRDRVGYEQYF; DNA: TGCGCCAGCAGCCAACGAGACAGGGTCGGCTACGAGCAGTACTTC
size: -; V: TRBV10-3; J: TRBJ2-3; D: -; CDR3: CAISESGGSRTDTQYF; DNA: TGTGCCATCAGTGAGTCGGGGGGATCTCGCACAGATACGCAGTATTTT
size: many; V: TRBV7-2; J: TRBJ2-1; D: TRBD2; CDR3: CASSPEAGVFYEQFF; DNA: TGTGCCAGCAGCCCGGAGGCGGGGGTTTTCTATGAGCAGTTCTTC
size: few; V: TRBV6-1; J: TRBJ2-7; D: -; CDR3: CASSFDTALGYEQYF; DNA: TGTGCCAGCAGCTTTGACACAGCCTTAGGGTACGAGCAGTACTTC
size: -; V: TRBV7-2; J: TRBJ1-2; D: TRBD1; CDR3: CASSLVGTGGMVTGHGYTF; DNA: TGTGCCAGCAGCTTAGTGGGGACAGGGGGAATGGTTACGGGTCATGGCTACACCTTC
size: -; V: TRBV6-1; J: TRBJ1-3; D: -; CDR3: CASSEWVWESSGNTIYF; DNA: TGTGCCAGCAGTGAATGGGTCTGGGAGAGCTCTGGAAACACCATATATTTT
size: -; V: TRBV5-1; J: TRBJ2-5; D: TRBD2; CDR3: CASSFSRTEAGGYQETQYF; DNA: TGCGCCAGCAGCTTCTCCCGGACTGAAGCGGGGGGGTACCAAGAGACCCAGTACTTC
size: many; V: TRBV7-9; J: TRBJ2-3; D: TRBD2; CDR3: CASSHVVLAGKTSTDTQYF; DNA: TGTGCCAGCAGCCACGTGGTGCTAGCGGGGAAGACTAGCACAGATACGCAGTATTTT
size: few; V: TRBV7-9; J: TRBJ1-1; D: TRBD1; CDR3: CATLWTGRDEAFF; DNA: TGTGCCACCCTATGGACAGGCAGGGATGAAGCTTTCTTT
size: -; V: TRBV20-1; J: TRBJ1-2; D: TRBD1; CDR3: CSATRQGADGYTF; DNA: TGCAGTGCTACTCGACAGGGGGCGGATGGCTACACCTTC
size: few; V: TRBV5-1; J: TRBJ2-7; D: -; CDR3: CASSLEAHSYEQYF; DNA: TGCGCCAGCAGCTTGGAAGCTCACTCCTACGAGCAGTACTTC
size: many; V: TRBV5-1; J: TRBJ2-3; D: TRBD2; CDR3: CASSSGLAGGSTDTQYF; DNA: TGCGCCAGCAGCAGCGGACTAGCGGGGGGGAGCACAGATACGCAGTATTTT
size: few; V: TRBV12-3/TRBV12-4; J: TRBJ2-2; D: TRBD1; CDR3: CASSLIRPGGIGELFF; DNA: TGTGCCAGCAGTTTAATTCGTCCAGGGGGTATCGGGGAGCTGTTTTTT
size: -; V: TRBV6-1; J: TRBJ1-2; D: -; CDR3: CASSEADLYGYTF; DNA: TGTGCCAGCAGTGAAGCGGACCTCTATGGCTACACCTTC
size: -; V: TRBV15; J: TRBJ2-3; D: -; CDR3: CATSRGVSDSTDTQYF; DNA: TGTGCCACCAGCAGAGGGGTTAGCGACAGCACAGATACGCAGTATTTT
size: -; V: TRBV7-3; J: TRBJ2-1; D: -; CDR3: CASSHREMGYNEQFF; DNA: TGTGCCAGCAGCCATCGGGAAATGGGGTACAATGAGCAGTTCTTC
size: few; V: TRBV23-1; J: TRBJ1-1; D: -; CDR3: CASSHRGNRQNTEAFF; DNA: TGCGCCAGCAGTCATAGGGGGAACAGGCAGAACACTGAAGCTTTCTTT
size: once; V: TRBV4-3; J: TRBJ2-1; D: -; CDR3: CASSQDHVNEQFF; DNA: TGCGCCAGCAGCCAAGACCACGTCAATGAGCAGTTCTTC
size: -; V: TRBV20-1; J: TRBJ2-1; D: -; CDR3: CSARPRGAAYNEQFF; DNA: TGCAGTGCTAGGCCCCGTGGAGCGGCCTACAATGAGCAGTTCTTC
size: -; V: TRBV9; J: TRBJ2-5; D: -; CDR3: CASSVVSQEGTQYF; DNA: TGTGCCAGCAGCGTAGTATCACAGGAGGGGACCCAGTACTTC
size: many; V: TRBV10-2; J: TRBJ2-3; D: TRBD2; CDR3: CASRLAGGADTQYF; DNA: TGCGCCAGCAGACTAGCGGGGGGGGCGGATACGCAGTATTTT
size: few; V: TRBV4-1; J: TRBJ2-2; D: -; CDR3: CASSPTHVGELFF; DNA: TGCGCCAGCAGCCCGACGCATGTCGGGGAGCTGTTTTTT
size: -; V: TRBV5-1; J: TRBJ1-1; D: TRBD1; CDR3: CASSTGTGGNTEAFF; DNA: TGCGCCAGCAGCACGGGGACAGGGGGGAACACTGAAGCTTTCTTT
size: few; V: TRBV4-3; J: TRBJ2-2; D: -; CDR3: CASSQEYWPLNTGELFF; DNA: TGCGCCAGCAGCCAAGAATATTGGCCACTGAACACCGGGGAGCTGTTTTTT
size: few; V: TRBV6-5; J: TRBJ2-1; D: -; CDR3: CASSYSTRGYEQFF; DNA: TGTGCCAGCAGTTACTCGACGAGAGGCTATGAGCAGTTCTTC